This T cell receptor (beta chain) was recovered during a study of blood T cell repertoires in COVID-19. For the study at large: Sample material is recorded as cDNA or gDNA derived from T cells, B-cell-depleted T cells, or PBMCs.

Self-reported history from a screening survey and questionnaire set each donor's cohort. J gave up 7 bases and V 6 bases, and 7 bases lay outside the gene matches. There are 15 residues in the CDR3. Germline-derived CDR1 and CDR2 are SGHAT and FQNNGV. Original methodology: Estimates of nucleated cell counts were drawn from the amplification of reference gene primers. Assay: immunoSEQ multiplex PCR; the TCRdb copy retains only in-frame clones and omits some. From that table come the V and J calls and clone size; the DNA was used to work out D and trimming. This table has 180,000 or so clones, about 88% appearing once.

The sequenced sample consisted of PBMCs or T cells enriched from blood (not recorded which). The source is a human donor with acute COVID-19. The donor label of this sample is uncertain. The chain joins TRBV11-2 to TRBJ2-1; 12 nucleotides agree with TRBD2. Here the CDR3 reads CASRPLAGGLNEQFF. The CDR3 region has the DNA TGTGCCAGCAGGCCTCTAGCGGGGGGGTTAAATGAGCAGTTCTTC.